This T cell receptor (beta chain) derives from a study of shared clonotypes between healthy human individuals. Study findings and constraints: For naive CD4 cells, approximately 4.7% of clonotypes were shared across a handful of donors. Expectations were that clonotype sharing among donors would be affected by sequencing depth.

The germline V gene has CDR1 SNHLY and CDR2 FYNNEI. After removal of 3 bases from V and 3 bases from J, the junction contained 5 bases not matched to a gene. The CDR3 totals 14 residues. With regard to this clone: Its antigen is unidentified.

Repertoires were generated with immunoSEQ multiplex PCR, while TCRdb's copy carries only in-frame clones and drops some. This table holds 230,000 or so clones, 60% to 70% found once. The chain recombines TRBV2 with TRBJ2-7; the match to TRBD2 covers 7 bases. This clonotype originated in a man in his thirties or forties in good health. The sample taken for sequencing was memory CD4+ T cells sorted from blood. The subset: CD45RA-negative fraction. The DNA of the CDR3 is TGTGCCAGCAGTGAGGGACTACCATACTACGAGCAGTACTTC. Protein: CASSEGLPYYEQYF.